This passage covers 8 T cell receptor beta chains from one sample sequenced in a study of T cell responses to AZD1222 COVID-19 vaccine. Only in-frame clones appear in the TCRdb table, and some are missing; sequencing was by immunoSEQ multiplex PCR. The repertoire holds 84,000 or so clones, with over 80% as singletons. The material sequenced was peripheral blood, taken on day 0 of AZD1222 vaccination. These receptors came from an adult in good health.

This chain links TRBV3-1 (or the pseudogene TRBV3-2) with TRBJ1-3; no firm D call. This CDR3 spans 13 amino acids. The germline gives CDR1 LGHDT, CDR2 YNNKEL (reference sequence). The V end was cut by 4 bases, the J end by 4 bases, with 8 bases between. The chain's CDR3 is CASSRTRGNTIYF. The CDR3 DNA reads TGTGCCAGCAGCCGGACGCGCGGAAACACCATATATTTT.

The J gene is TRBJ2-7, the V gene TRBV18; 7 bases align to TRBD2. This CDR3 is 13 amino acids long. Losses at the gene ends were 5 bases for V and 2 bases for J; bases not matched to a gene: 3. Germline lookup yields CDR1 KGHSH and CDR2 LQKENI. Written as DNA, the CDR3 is TGTGCCAGCTCAGCTAGCGGCACCTACGAGCAGTACTTC. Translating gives CASSASGTYEQYF.

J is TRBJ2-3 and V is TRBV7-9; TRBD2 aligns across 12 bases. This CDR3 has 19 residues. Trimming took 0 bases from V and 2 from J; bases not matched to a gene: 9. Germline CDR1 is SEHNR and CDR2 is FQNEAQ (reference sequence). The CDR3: CASSLASLAGGPVTDTQYF. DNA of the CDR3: TGTGCCAGCAGCTTAGCGAGTCTAGCGGGAGGGCCCGTCACAGATACGCAGTATTTT.

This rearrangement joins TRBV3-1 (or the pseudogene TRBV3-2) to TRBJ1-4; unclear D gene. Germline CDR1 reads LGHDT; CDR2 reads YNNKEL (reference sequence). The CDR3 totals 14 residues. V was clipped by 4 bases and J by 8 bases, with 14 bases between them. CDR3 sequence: CASSRNLDGEKLFF. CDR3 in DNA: TGTGCCAGCAGCCGAAATTTGGACGGAGAAAAACTGTTTTTT.

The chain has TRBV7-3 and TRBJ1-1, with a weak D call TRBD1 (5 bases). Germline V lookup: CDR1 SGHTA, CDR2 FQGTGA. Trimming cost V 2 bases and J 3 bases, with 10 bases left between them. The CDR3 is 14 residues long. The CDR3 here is CASSLQGGDTEAFF. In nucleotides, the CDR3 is TGTGCCAGCAGCTTACAGGGTGGGGACACTGAAGCTTTCTTT.

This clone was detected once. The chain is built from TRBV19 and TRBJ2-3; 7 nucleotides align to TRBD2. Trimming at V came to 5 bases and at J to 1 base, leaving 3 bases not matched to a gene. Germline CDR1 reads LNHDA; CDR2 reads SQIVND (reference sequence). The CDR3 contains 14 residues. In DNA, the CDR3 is TGTGCCAGTAGTCGAACTAGCGGCACAGATACGCAGTATTTT. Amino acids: CASSRTSGTDTQYF.

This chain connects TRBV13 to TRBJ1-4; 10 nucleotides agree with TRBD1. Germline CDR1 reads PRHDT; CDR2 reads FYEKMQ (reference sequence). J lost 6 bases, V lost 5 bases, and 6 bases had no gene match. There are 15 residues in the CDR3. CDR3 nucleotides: TGTGCCAGCAGCCCAGCCGGGACAGGGGATGAAAAACTGTTTTTT. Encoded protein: CASSPAGTGDEKLFF.

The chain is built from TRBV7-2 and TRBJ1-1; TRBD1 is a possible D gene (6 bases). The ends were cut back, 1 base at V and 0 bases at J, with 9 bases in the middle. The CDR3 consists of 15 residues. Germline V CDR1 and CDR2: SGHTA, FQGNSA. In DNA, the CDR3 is TGTGCCAGCAGCTTAGGAACAGGGATGAACACTGAAGCTTTCTTT. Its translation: CASSLGTGMNTEAFF.